This TCR beta chain was recorded in a study of blood T cells in healthy people across ages. Study-wide findings and caveats: Long-lived donors carried more naive CD4+ cells and greater diversity than aged donors.

This CDR3 is 15 amino acids long. The ends lost 3 bases at V and 8 bases at J; junction bases unmatched: 6. Germline lookup yields CDR1 KGHDR and CDR2 SFDVKD. A sample-barcoded 5' primer and a J-beta primer mix were used in a second PCR of about 6 to 12 cycles. In TCRdb, the 5' RACE reads were re-called with MiXCR into one record per CDR3 protein. Of about 1.4 million distinct CDR3 sequences listed, roughly 60% were seen once; the top ten hold 6.5% to 8.5%. Regarding this clonotype: Its cognate antigen is unknown.

The chain employs TRBV24-1 and TRBJ2-1; 10 nucleotides line up with TRBD2. The source material was blood. This sequence was found in a young man in good health. This CDR3 reads CATSDGLAGVDEQFF. CDR3 DNA: TGTGCCACCAGTGATGGGCTAGCGGGAGTCGATGAGCAGTTCTTC.